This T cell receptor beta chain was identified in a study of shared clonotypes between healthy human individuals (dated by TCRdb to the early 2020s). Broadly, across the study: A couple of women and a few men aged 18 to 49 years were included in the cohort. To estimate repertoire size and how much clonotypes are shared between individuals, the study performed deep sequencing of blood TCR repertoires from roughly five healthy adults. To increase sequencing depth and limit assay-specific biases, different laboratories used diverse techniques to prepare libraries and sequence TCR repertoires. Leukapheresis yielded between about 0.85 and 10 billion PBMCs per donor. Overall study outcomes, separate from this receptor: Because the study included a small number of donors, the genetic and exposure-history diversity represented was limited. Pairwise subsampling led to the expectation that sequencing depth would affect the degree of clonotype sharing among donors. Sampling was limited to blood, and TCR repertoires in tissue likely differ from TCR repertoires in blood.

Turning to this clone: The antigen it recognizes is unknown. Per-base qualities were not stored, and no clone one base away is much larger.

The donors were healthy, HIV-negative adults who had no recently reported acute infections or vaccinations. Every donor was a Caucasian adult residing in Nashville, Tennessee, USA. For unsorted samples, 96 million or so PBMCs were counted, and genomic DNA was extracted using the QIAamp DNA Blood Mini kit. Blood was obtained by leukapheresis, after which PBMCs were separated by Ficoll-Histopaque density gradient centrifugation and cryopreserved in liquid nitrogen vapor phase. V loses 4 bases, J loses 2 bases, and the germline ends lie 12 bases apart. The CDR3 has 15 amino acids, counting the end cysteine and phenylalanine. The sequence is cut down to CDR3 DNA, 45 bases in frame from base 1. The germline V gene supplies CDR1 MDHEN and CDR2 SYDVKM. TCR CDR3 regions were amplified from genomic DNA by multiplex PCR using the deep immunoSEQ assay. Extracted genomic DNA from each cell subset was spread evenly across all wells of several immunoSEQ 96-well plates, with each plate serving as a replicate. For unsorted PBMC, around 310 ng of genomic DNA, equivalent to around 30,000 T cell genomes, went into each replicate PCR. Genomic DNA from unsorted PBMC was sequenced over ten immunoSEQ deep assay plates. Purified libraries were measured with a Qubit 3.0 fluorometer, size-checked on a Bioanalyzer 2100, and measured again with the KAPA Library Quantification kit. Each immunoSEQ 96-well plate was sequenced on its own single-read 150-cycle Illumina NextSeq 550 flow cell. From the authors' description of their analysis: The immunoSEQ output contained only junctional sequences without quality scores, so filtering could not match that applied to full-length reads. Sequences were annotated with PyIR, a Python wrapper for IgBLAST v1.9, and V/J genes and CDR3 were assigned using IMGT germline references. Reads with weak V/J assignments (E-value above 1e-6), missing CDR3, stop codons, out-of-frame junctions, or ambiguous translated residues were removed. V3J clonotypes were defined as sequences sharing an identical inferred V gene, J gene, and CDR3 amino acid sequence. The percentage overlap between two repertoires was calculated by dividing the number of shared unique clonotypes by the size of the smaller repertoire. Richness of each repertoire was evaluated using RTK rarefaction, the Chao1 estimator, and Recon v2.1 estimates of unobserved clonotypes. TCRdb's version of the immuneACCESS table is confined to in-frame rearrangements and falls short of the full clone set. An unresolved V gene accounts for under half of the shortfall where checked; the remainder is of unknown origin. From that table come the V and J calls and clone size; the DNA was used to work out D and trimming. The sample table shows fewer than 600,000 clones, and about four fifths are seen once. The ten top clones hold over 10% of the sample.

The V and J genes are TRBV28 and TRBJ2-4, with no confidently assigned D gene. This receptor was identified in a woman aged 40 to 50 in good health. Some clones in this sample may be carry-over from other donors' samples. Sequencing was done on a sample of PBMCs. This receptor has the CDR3 CASSSHGWPKNIQYF. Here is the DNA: TGTGCCAGCAGTTCCCACGGGTGGCCCAAAAACATTCAGTACTTC.